One and the same sample provided the 15 T cell receptor beta chains below, sequenced in a study of OX40 agonist ivuxolimab in advanced cancers. TCRdb's copy holds only in-frame clones and misses some; the assay was immunoSEQ multiplex PCR. In the table there are some 140,000 clones, over 75% of which are singletons. The sample in question was CD4+ or CD8+ T cells sorted from blood, obtained in a trial of the OX40 agonist ivuxolimab. These receptors all stem from an adult with an advanced solid tumor such as melanoma, head and neck, liver or kidney cancer.

The CDR3 protein is CASSQGRYEQYF. In DNA form, the CDR3 reads TGTGCCAGCAGCCAAGGAAGGTACGAGCAGTACTTC. This chain connects TRBV14 to TRBJ2-7; D uncertain. The length of the CDR3 is 12 residues. Germline-derived CDR1 and CDR2 are SGHDN and FVKESK. With 1 base removed from V and 4 bases from J, the gap between germline ends came to 5 bases. Combining the CDR3 with reference TRBV14 and TRBJ2-7 gives the whole variable domain EAGVTQFPSHSVIEKGQTVTLRCDPISGHDNLYWYRRVMGKEIKFLLHFVKESKQDESGMPNNRFLAERTGGTYSTLKVQPAELEDSGVYFCASSQGRYEQYFGPGTRLTVT.

V gene TRBV19 combines with J gene TRBJ2-7, with D tentatively TRBD1 or TRBD2 (6 bases each). Germline CDR1 is LNHDA and CDR2 is SQIVND (reference sequence). This CDR3 has 14 amino acids. Trimming pared 11 bases from V and 2 bases from J, leaving 19 bases between. CDR3 sequence (DNA): TGTGCCTGTCAGAGGGGGGCCGGAACCTACGAGCAGTACTTC. It encodes CACQRGAGTYEQYF.

The V call is TRBV5-1, the J call TRBJ1-1, with D perhaps TRBD1 (5 bases). V dropped 6 bases and J dropped 1 base, with 13 bases sitting between them. The CDR3 is 14 residues long. Germline CDR1 is SGHRS and CDR2 is YFSETQ. Here the CDR3 DNA reads TGCGCCAGCACCCTTGGGGACCCGAACACTGAAGCTTTCTTT. Translating it yields CASTLGDPNTEAFF.

This clone was seen a single time. V is TRBV18 and J is TRBJ1-1; a possible D gene is TRBD1 (6 bases). The CDR3 totals 16 residues. Trimming took 3 bases from V and 0 from J, leaving 14 bases between them. Germline V gene data show CDR1 as KGHSH and CDR2 as LQKENI. CDR3 nucleotide sequence: TGTGCCAGCTCACCGAGAGGACAGTCGTTGAACACTGAAGCTTTCTTT. It is translated as CASSPRGQSLNTEAFF.

This clone was observed once. The V gene is TRBV5-4, the J gene TRBJ2-7, with 10 positions matching TRBD2. The germline V gene encodes CDR1 SGHNT and CDR2 YYREEE (reference sequence). V was clipped by 4 bases and J by 4 bases; unmatched bases: 5. The CDR3 has 14 amino acids. CDR3 region: CASSLAGEAYEQYF. Written as DNA, the CDR3 is TGTGCCAGCAGCCTAGCGGGAGAGGCGTACGAGCAGTACTTC.

CDR3 sequence: CASSVSGGSTDTQYF. The CDR3 region has the DNA TGTGCCAGCAGCGTGAGCGGGGGCTCCACAGATACGCAGTATTTT. The V gene is TRBV9, the J gene TRBJ2-3; 8 bases match TRBD2. The J segment lost 2 bases and the V segment lost 2 bases, leaving 4 bases of the junction unmatched. This CDR3 contains 15 residues. The germline V gene has CDR1 SGDLS and CDR2 YYNGEE.

This clone showed up just once. The rearrangement links TRBV6-1 to TRBJ1-2, with 7 nucleotides matching TRBD1. Trimming removed 4 bases from V and 3 bases from J; junction bases left unmatched: 5. There are 14 residues in the CDR3. CDR1 and CDR2 from the germline V gene are MNHNS and SASEGT. CDR3 sequence: CASSGTGEYYGYTF. The CDR3 DNA reads as TGTGCCAGCAGTGGGACAGGAGAATACTATGGCTACACCTTC.

This clone was recorded only once. The V call is TRBV6-6, the J call TRBJ1-4, with D possibly matching TRBD1 (6 bases). This CDR3 has 13 amino acids. V shed 8 bases and J shed 4 bases, with 11 bases lying between them. Per the germline V gene, CDR1 is MNHNY and CDR2 is SVGAGI (reference sequence). DNA of the CDR3: TGTGCCAGCGTTAAGGGGGATAATGAAAAACTGTTTTTT. This translates into CASVKGDNEKLFF.

The V gene is TRBV28, the J gene TRBJ2-2; the match to TRBD1 covers 7 bases. CDR3 length equals 16 residues. The J segment lost 3 bases and the V segment lost 3 bases, leaving 7 bases of the junction unmatched. CDR1 is MDHEN, CDR2 SYDVKM, per germline. CDR3 loop: CASSLGTGEDTGELFF. DNA of the CDR3: TGTGCCAGCAGTTTGGGCACAGGGGAAGACACCGGGGAGCTGTTTTTT. The complete variable domain, with remaining parts taken from reference TRBV28 and TRBJ2-2, reads DVKVTQSSRYLVKRTGEKVFLECVQDMDHENMFWYRQDPGLGLRLIYFSYDVKMKEKGDIPEGYSVSREKKERFSLILESASTNQTSMYLCASSLGTGEDTGELFFGEGSRLTVL.

The rearrangement joins TRBV2 to TRBJ2-1; no definite D call. Per germline, CDR1 SNHLY and CDR2 FYNNEI. The ends were cut back, 4 bases at V and 6 bases at J, with 10 bases in the middle. The CDR3 totals 13 residues. CDR3 in amino acids: CASSVISINEQFF. For the CDR3, the DNA is TGTGCCAGCAGTGTTATTAGCATCAATGAGCAGTTCTTC.

The chain employs TRBV7-9 and TRBJ2-5; no clear D. The CDR3 sequence is 16 residues long. The germline V gene encodes CDR1 SEHNR and CDR2 FQNEAQ (reference sequence). V was trimmed by 5 bases and J by 2 bases, leaving 18 bases between them. The CDR3 loop reads CASSVDGVSEQETQYF. CDR3 in DNA: TGTGCCAGCAGCGTAGATGGTGTAAGCGAACAAGAGACCCAGTACTTC.

The rearrangement uses TRBV5-1 and TRBJ2-1, with 9 nucleotides matching TRBD2. Germline CDR1 is SGHRS and CDR2 is YFSETQ. The CDR3 sequence is 15 residues long. V lost 1 base and J lost 4; bases outside the gene matches: 3. The CDR3 region is CASSLSAGGYNEQFF. CDR3 sequence (DNA): TGCGCCAGCAGCTTGTCTGCGGGAGGGTACAATGAGCAGTTCTTC.

V gene TRBV4-1 combines with J gene TRBJ1-2; no clear D gene. Trimming took off 1 base at V and 14 bases at J, with 14 bases between the two ends. CDR3 length equals 12 residues. Germline CDR1 and CDR2: MGHRA and YSYEKL. The CDR3 is CASSQVPRWKTF. The CDR3 bases are TGCGCCAGCAGCCAAGTTCCCAGGTGGAAGACCTTC.

This clone appeared a single time. The chain uses TRBV23-1 and TRBJ1-5, with TRBD1 matching over 9 bases. TRBV23-1 is annotated as an ORF whose role is uncertain. The CDR3 length is 18 residues. J gave up 2 bases and V 3 bases, and 11 bases lay outside the gene matches. In nucleotides, the CDR3 is TGCGCCAGCAGTCACAAAACCCCGGACAGGGGATGCAATCAGCCCCAGCATTTT. It encodes CASSHKTPDRGCNQPQHF.

The rearrangement links TRBV9 to TRBJ2-3, with 8 positions matching TRBD2. Germline CDR1 is SGDLS and CDR2 is YYNGEE. Trimming cost V 3 bases and J 4 bases; bases outside gene matches: 13. The CDR3 runs to 17 residues. DNA for the CDR3: TGTGCCAGCAGCGCACTGTCGGCTAGCGGGTCAGCAGATACGCAGTATTTT. This encodes CASSALSASGSADTQYF.